This TCR beta chain was observed in a study of blood T cell repertoires in COVID-19. Looking at the study overall: The United States, Italy and Spain supplied acute and convalescent COVID-19 samples. The analysed material was cDNA or gDNA that came from T cells, B-cell-depleted T cells, or PBMCs.

In the study's own analysis: Amplification from reference gene primers served as the basis for estimated nucleated cell counts. Sequencing was performed with immunoSEQ multiplex PCR; in TCRdb, only in-frame clones are kept and a portion is missing. D and trimming were read from the DNA, whereas the V and J calls and clone size are those reported in that table. The sample lists hundreds of thousands of clones, about nine tenths occurring once. CDR3 length equals 13 residues. Germline V gives CDR1 SQVTM, CDR2 ANQGSEA. V gave up 7 bases and J gave up 2 bases; unmatched junction bases: 5. Sequencing input: peripheral blood. This clonotype was obtained from a man in his fifties or sixties who had recovered from COVID-19. This chain links TRBV29-1 with TRBJ2-3, with 8 bases fitting TRBD1. The CDR3 coding sequence is TGCAGCGGCTACAGGGGGGACACAGATACGCAGTATTTT. Its protein is CSGYRGDTDTQYF.